The rows below give T cell receptor beta chains drawn from one sample of a study of regulatory T cells in long-lasting Graves disease. TCRdb passed the multiplex PCR reads through MiXCR, listing each CDR3 protein once. This sample yields roughly 450,000 distinct CDR3 sequences, of which roughly 23% are seen a single time; about an eighth belongs to the top ten. The material sequenced was peripheral blood mononuclear cells (PBMCs), taken when the disease was refractory, from a patient treated with antithyroid drugs. The receptors here all came from a female donor with Graves disease. CDR3s include the opening cysteine and the closing phenylalanine or tryptophan. D genes are given only for firm matches. Rows may omit the clone size; those that give it use once, few, many or a size class.

>TRBJ2-5|TRBV5-4|-|few
TGTGCCAGCAGCTTGGCTCGTAGACAAGAGACCCAGTACTTC
CASSLARRQETQYF
>TRBJ2-7|TRBV7-2|TRBD2|many
TGTGCCAGCTCGGCGGCTAGCGGGGTAGCCTACGAGCAGTACTTC
CASSAASGVAYEQYF
>TRBJ1-2|TRBV20-1|TRBD1|-
TGCAGTGCTACCCGGGACAGCGGGCTGGAAGGCTACACCTTC
CSATRDSGLEGYTF
>TRBJ2-5|TRBV7-9|-|-
TGTGCCAGCACCACACAAGAGACCCAGTACTTC
CASTTQETQYF
>TRBJ2-5|TRBV27|-|many
TGTGCCAGCAGTTTATCGACCGGGACATCCGTCACCCAGTACTTC
CASSLSTGTSVTQYF
>TRBJ2-7|TRBV28|-|few
TGTGCCAGCAGTCTACCCGTTGCAGACGAGCAGTACTTC
CASSLPVADEQYF
>TRBJ2-4|TRBV29-1|TRBD1|many
TGCAGCGTCTGGACAGGGTTAGCCAAAAACATTCAGTACTTC
CSVWTGLAKNIQYF
>TRBJ2-7|TRBV19|-|many
TGTGCCAGTACCCCGGACGGAAACTACGAGCAGTACTTC
CASTPDGNYEQYF
>TRBJ2-7|TRBV28|-|many
TGTGCCAGCAGTTTTAGACAGTACTACGAGCAGTACTTC
CASSFRQYYEQYF
>TRBJ1-4|TRBV7-9|-|-
TGTGCCAGCAGCTCCACTGAAAAACTGTTTTTT
CASSSTEKLFF
>TRBJ1-1|TRBV14|-|-
TGTGCCAGCAGCCAAGAAGGGCACGCGGGGTTCACTGAAGCTTTCTTT
CASSQEGHAGFTEAFF
>TRBJ1-5|TRBV19|-|-
TGTGCCAGTAGTATAGGAGGCACCATAAGCAATCAGCCCCAGCATTTT
CASSIGGTISNQPQHF
>TRBJ1-5|TRBV6-5|TRBD1|-
TGTGCCAGCAGTTACGACAGGGGAATTCAGCCCCAGCATTTT
CASSYDRGIQPQHF
>TRBJ1-5|TRBV19|-|-
TGTGCCAGTAGTATGAACAGGGATCAGCCCCAGCATTTT
CASSMNRDQPQHF
>TRBJ1-1|TRBV6-2/TRBV6-3|-|-
TGTGCCAGCAGCTATTCCAGTGGACCTATGAACACTGAAGCTTTCTTT
CASSYSSGPMNTEAFF
>TRBJ2-2|TRBV29-1|TRBD2|few
TGCAGCGTAACCGGGACTAGCGGAGGGGAAGGCACCGGGGAGCTGTTTTTT
CSVTGTSGGEGTGELFF
>TRBJ1-1|TRBV7-3|-|few
TGTGCCAGCAGTATCGGGCAGGGAAGGACTGAAGCTTTCTTT
CASSIGQGRTEAFF
>TRBJ1-6|TRBV12-3/TRBV12-4|-|many
TGTGCCAGCAGTTCCTCCGGACAGAGCTCCTATAATTCACCCCTCCACTTT
CASSSSGQSSYNSPLHF
>TRBJ1-4|TRBV5-1|-|few
TGCGCCAGCAGCTTGGAGGGATACTCTAATGAAAAACTGTTTTTT
CASSLEGYSNEKLFF
>TRBJ2-1|TRBV11-3|TRBD2|-
TGTGCCAGCAGCGCGGGGACTAGCGGGAGGGCCTCGGATGAGCAGTTCTTC
CASSAGTSGRASDEQFF
>TRBJ2-6|TRBV7-9|-|few
TGTGCCAGCACCCTAAGAAGCTCTGGGGCCAACGTCCTGACTTTC
CASTLRSSGANVLTF
>TRBJ2-1|TRBV28|TRBD2|-
TGTGCCAGCAGTTCCCTAGCGGGGGGAGACAATGAGCAGTTCTTC
CASSSLAGGDNEQFF
>TRBJ1-4|TRBV19|-|-
TGTGCCAGTAGAGCGGATAATGAAAAACTGTTTTTT
CASRADNEKLFF
>TRBJ1-1|TRBV19|-|few
TGTGCCCCATCGGGGGATCAAGCTTTCTTT
CAPSGDQAFF
>TRBJ1-3|TRBV11-2|-|-
TGTGCCAGCAGCTTAGTCTACGAGCGGGGCTCGAGCTCTGGAAACACCATATATTTT
CASSLVYERGSSSGNTIYF
>TRBJ2-1|TRBV2|-|many
TGTGCCAGCAGTGGAGAGGGTGGTGAGCAGTTCTTC
CASSGEGGEQFF
>TRBJ1-5|TRBV28|-|-
TGTGCCAGCAGTTTGAAGCGGCAGGGAGGCAATCAGCCCCAGCATTTT
CASSLKRQGGNQPQHF
>TRBJ1-6|TRBV5-1|TRBD1|-
TGCGCCAGCAGCCCGTCGGCGGTGGGACAGGGAAATTCACCCCTCCACTTT
CASSPSAVGQGNSPLHF
>TRBJ2-5|TRBV30|TRBD1|-
TGTGCCTGGGAGGCAACAGGGGGATACCAAGAGACCCAGTACTTC
CAWEATGGYQETQYF
>TRBJ2-1|TRBV28|TRBD2|-
TGTGCCAGCAGACCAATTAGCGGGAGGGCCTACAATGAGCAGTTCTTC
CASRPISGRAYNEQFF
>TRBJ2-2|TRBV9|TRBD1|-
TGTGCCAGCACCCAAATGGGACAGGGGCACACCGGGGAGCTGTTTTTT
CASTQMGQGHTGELFF
>TRBJ2-7|TRBV7-2|TRBD1|few
TGTGCCAGCAGCACCAATCCGGGGACAGGGGTTTACGAGCAGTACTTC
CASSTNPGTGVYEQYF
>TRBJ2-1|TRBV28|TRBD2|few
TGTGCCAGCAGTTTAAGGTCCAGCGGGAGGTACAATGAGCAGTTCTTC
CASSLRSSGRYNEQFF
>TRBJ1-1|TRBV6-9|-|-
TGTGCCAGTACTCCCAGCGGCGCTGAAGCTTTCTTT
CASTPSGAEAFF
>TRBJ2-1|TRBV6-2/TRBV6-3|-|-
TGTGCCAGCAGTTACATTGCTATTGAGCAGTTCTTC
CASSYIAIEQFF
>TRBJ1-1|TRBV9|-|few
TGTGCCAGCAGCGCGAGTGGAGGGAACACTGAAGCTTTCTTT
CASSASGGNTEAFF
>TRBJ1-6|TRBV6-2/TRBV6-3|-|many
TGTGCCAGCAGTTACCGGAGGGCCACGGGGTATAATTCACCCCTCCACTTT
CASSYRRATGYNSPLHF
>TRBJ2-5|TRBV20-1|-|many
TGCAGTGCTAGAGATCCGGTGGGACAAGAGACCCAGTACTTC
CSARDPVGQETQYF
>TRBJ2-7|TRBV28|TRBD1|many
TGTGCCAGCACCCGCGGGGACAGGGGCACCTACGAGCAGTACTTC
CASTRGDRGTYEQYF
>TRBJ1-4|TRBV19|-|few
TGTGCCAGTACCACTCCATTTCTACAGGGCCCTAATGAAAAACTGTTTTTT
CASTTPFLQGPNEKLFF
>TRBJ2-7|TRBV11-1|-|many
TGTGCCAGCAGCTTAGGCAGGGTGAGCGAGCAGTACTTC
CASSLGRVSEQYF
>TRBJ2-7|TRBV6-9|-|-
TGTGCCAGCAGTTACCGGGCCACTCGCCACGAGCAGTACTTC
CASSYRATRHEQYF
>TRBJ1-6|TRBV19|-|few
TGTGCCAGTAGCCTAAGACTTGGGACGGATAATTCACCCCTCCACTTT
CASSLRLGTDNSPLHF
>TRBJ2-5|TRBV11-3|-|many
TGTGCCAGCAGCACGGGAGAGACCCAGTACTTC
CASSTGETQYF
>TRBJ1-1|TRBV15|-|many
TGTGCCACCAGCAGGTTAAAACCTATGAACACTGAAGCTTTCTTT
CATSRLKPMNTEAFF
>TRBJ2-2|TRBV6-1|-|many
TGTGCCAGCAGTCTCCGGGACTCGGGACGGACCGGGGAGCTGTTTTTT
CASSLRDSGRTGELFF
>TRBJ1-5|TRBV19|-|few
TGTGCCAGCCAGGGTTTTAGCAATCAGCCCCAGCATTTT
CASQGFSNQPQHF
>TRBJ2-3|TRBV2|-|-
TGTGCCAGCAGTTTGACTGACGCTAGCACAGATACGCAGTATTTT
CASSLTDASTDTQYF
>TRBJ2-6|TRBV12-3/TRBV12-4|-|many
TGTGCCAGCAGTTTAGCGGGGTGGGGGCGGGACTCCCCAAGTGGGGCCAACGTCCTGACTTTC
CASSLAGWGRDSPSGANVLTF
>TRBJ2-5|TRBV7-9|-|once
TGTGCCAGCAGCCCCCCAGGGCGAGTGTTCCAAGAGACCCAGTACTTC
CASSPPGRVFQETQYF
>TRBJ1-1|TRBV29-1|-|many
TGCAGCGTGGCATCGACAGTAGGCACTGAAGCTTTCTTT
CSVASTVGTEAFF